These 30 T cell receptor beta chains were sequenced from one sample in a study of shared clonotypes between healthy human individuals. Using immunoSEQ multiplex PCR, the repertoire was profiled, and TCRdb retains in-frame clones only, with some absent. This sample has roughly 2.4 million clones; approximately 94% occur once, and the top ten carry around 0.13%. Specimen: naive CD4+ T cells sorted from blood. Subset given: CD45RA+ positively selected. All receptors come from a man between 18 and 35 years old in good health.

The gene calls are TRBV12-2 and TRBJ1-1. TRBV12-2 is a pseudogene. The CDR3 extends over 15 amino acids. The chain's CDR3 is CASRLVRGLNTEAFF. Written as DNA, the CDR3 is TGTGCAAGTCGCTTAGTTCGGGGGCTGAACACTGAAGCTTTCTTT.

This chain uses TRBV29-1 with TRBJ1-2; D possibly corresponds to TRBD1 (5 bases). Trimming cost V 6 bases and J 3 bases, with 11 bases left between them. Germline-derived CDR1 and CDR2 are SQVTM and ANQGSEA. The CDR3 sequence is 12 residues long. The CDR3 reads CSVDDSHYGYTF. The CDR3 region has the DNA TGCAGCGTCGACGACAGCCACTATGGCTACACCTTC.

V and J are TRBV6-1 and TRBJ2-1; tentatively, D is TRBD1 or TRBD2 (5 bases each). The V end lost 6 bases, the J end lost 3 bases, and 15 bases lay between the germline ends. The CDR3 has 15 residues. CDR1 and CDR2 from the germline V gene are MNHNS and SASEGT. CDR3 in DNA: TGTGCCAGCAGGACCGGGACGTTGAACTACAATGAGCAGTTCTTC. It translates to CASRTGTLNYNEQFF.

To note about this clone: The same CDR3 can be traced to other DNA sequences in this sample. The chain couples TRBV11-2 to TRBJ2-1, with 9 bases fitting TRBD2. The J segment lost 1 base and the V segment lost 3 bases, leaving 1 base of the junction unmatched. The CDR3 consists of 15 residues. CDR1 SGHAT and CDR2 FQNNGV come from the germline V gene. The DNA of the CDR3 is TGTGCCAGCAGCTTGGCGGGAGGGTCCTACAATGAGCAGTTCTTC. It encodes CASSLAGGSYNEQFF.

This chain links TRBV6-4 with TRBJ1-6, with D perhaps matching TRBD1 (5 bases). Germline-derived CDR1 and CDR2 are MRHNA and SNTAGT. The CDR3 is 15 residues long. V was shortened by 7 bases and J by 7 bases, with 17 bases between the two germline ends. CDR3 DNA sequence: TGTGCCAGCACCCCCGACGGGACGAAAAATTCACCCCTCCACTTT. Protein: CASTPDGTKNSPLHF.

The chain carries TRBV4-2 and TRBJ1-5, with a tentative D call TRBD1 (5 bases). Trimming cost V 1 base and J 6 bases, with 19 bases left between them. Looked up from germline, CDR1 is LGHNA and CDR2 is YNFKEQ. CDR3 length: 17 amino acids. The CDR3 is CASSQVFRGPLGQPQHF. The CDR3 DNA follows: TGTGCCAGCAGCCAAGTGTTTCGGGGCCCCCTCGGTCAGCCCCAGCATTTT.

Only one count was recorded for this clone. The V and J genes are TRBV11-2 and TRBJ2-5, with 9 bases lining up with TRBD1. Germline V gene lookup returns CDR1 SGHAT and CDR2 FQNNGV. This CDR3 is 16 amino acids long. The trim removed 4 bases at V and 3 bases at J, leaving 9 bases unmatched. The CDR3 DNA is TGTGCCAGCAGCTATCAGGACAGGGGAGGGAAAGAGACCCAGTACTTC. Its translation is CASSYQDRGGKETQYF.

The gene calls are TRBV27 and TRBJ2-2, with 9 bases lining up with TRBD2. Germline V gene lookup returns CDR1 MNHEY and CDR2 SMNVEV (reference sequence). With V trimmed by 6 bases and J by 0 bases, 5 bases remained unmatched. This CDR3 has 16 amino acids. CDR3 bases: TGTGCCAGCAGAATATCTAGCGGGGCGAACACCGGGGAGCTGTTTTTT. Its translation: CASRISSGANTGELFF.

A word on this clone: This specimen includes other DNA sequences encoding the same CDR3. The chain uses TRBV18 and TRBJ1-2; weak D call: TRBD1 (6 bases). Germline CDR1 and CDR2: KGHSH and LQKENI. The CDR3 contains 13 residues. Trimming removed 5 bases from V and 2 bases from J, with 9 bases in between. The CDR3 reads CASSSQGNYGYTF. CDR3 nucleotides: TGTGCCAGCTCATCTCAGGGGAACTATGGCTACACCTTC.

This clone was recorded a few times. Other nucleotide sequences in the sample specify the same CDR3. The rearrangement uses TRBV5-1 and TRBJ2-2; D unresolved. Trimming took off 0 bases at V and 4 bases at J, with 4 bases between the two ends. The CDR3 is 13 residues long. Germline V gene lookup returns CDR1 SGHRS and CDR2 YFSETQ. The CDR3, as DNA: TGCGCCAGCAGCTTGGACGGCACCGGGGAGCTGTTTTTT. This translates into CASSLDGTGELFF. Looking up the rest from reference TRBV5-1 and TRBJ2-2 gives the full variable domain: KAGVTQTPRYLIKTRGQQVTLSCSPISGHRSVSWYQQTPGQGLQFLFEYFSETQRNKGNFPGRFSGRQFSNSRSEMNVSTLELGDSALYLCASSLDGTGELFFGEGSRLTVL.

This chain joins TRBV30 and TRBJ1-5; D might be TRBD1 (5 bases). Germline V lookup: CDR1 GTSNPN, CDR2 SVGIG (reference sequence). The CDR3 covers 14 residues. Trimming took off 8 bases at V and 5 bases at J, with 19 bases between the two ends. The CDR3: CAATLGQSYQPQHF. Written as DNA, the CDR3 is TGTGCCGCAACATTGGGGCAGTCCTATCAGCCCCAGCATTTT.

This chain joins TRBV7-2 and TRBJ2-1, with 10 nucleotides matching TRBD2. In germline, CDR1 is SGHTA, CDR2 FQGNSA. The CDR3 contains 12 residues. V shed 5 bases and J 12 bases; nucleotides not matched to a gene: 4. The chain's CDR3 is CASSEGLASQFF. DNA of the CDR3: TGTGCCAGCAGCGAGGGACTAGCGTCGCAGTTCTTC.

J is TRBJ2-5 and V is TRBV5-4; D perhaps matches TRBD1 (6 bases). Germline-derived CDR1 and CDR2 are SGHNT and YYREEE (reference sequence). V lost 1 base to trimming and J lost 3 bases, with 19 bases between them. The CDR3 totals 17 residues. Written as DNA, the CDR3 is TGTGCCAGCAGCTTGTGGGGGACCGGGACAAAGAAAGAGACCCAGTACTTC. Amino acids: CASSLWGTGTKKETQYF.

CDR3 nucleotides: TGCAGCGGCCAAGGGGTGACCTTGGGGGAGCAGTACTTC. Residues: CSGQGVTLGEQYF. The chain couples TRBV29-1 to TRBJ2-7; D perhaps matches TRBD1 (5 bases). Trimming cost V 7 bases and J 7 bases, with 20 bases left between them. The CDR3 is made up of 13 amino acids. Germline loops: CDR1 SQVTM, CDR2 ANQGSEA.

To note about this clone: Given the absence of the conserved phenylalanine or tryptophan at the CDR3 end, a read error is likely. This sequence joins TRBV2 and TRBJ1-2, with D possibly matching TRBD1 (5 bases). The CDR3 covers 13 residues. V shed 6 bases and J shed 5 bases, with 13 bases lying between them. Germline CDR1 is SNHLY and CDR2 is FYNNEI. CDR3 sequence: CASRAGTGYGYTL. The DNA of the CDR3 is TGTGCCAGCAGAGCCGGGACGGGGTATGGCTACACCCTC.

The J gene is TRBJ2-7, the V gene TRBV6-6, with a weak D call TRBD1 (6 bases). The CDR3 is 15 residues long. V shed 2 bases and J shed 5 bases, with 16 bases lying between them. CDR1 is MNHNY and CDR2 is SVGAGI in the germline V gene (reference sequence). The CDR3, as DNA: TGTGCCAGCAGTTACGCCCAGGGGACCCTACACGAGCAGTACTTC. Encoded protein: CASSYAQGTLHEQYF.

To note about this clone: This may stem from a read error, because a much larger clone lies one nucleotide away. In the same sample, other DNA sequences code for this CDR3. This rearrangement joins TRBV6-5 to TRBJ2-6, with D unresolved. The CDR3 is made up of 13 amino acids. Germline V gives CDR1 MNHEY, CDR2 SVGAGI. Trimming cost V 0 bases and J 4 bases, with 1 base left between them. CDR3 protein: CASSYSGANVLTF. The CDR3 DNA reads as TGTGCCAGCAGTTACTCCGGGGCCAACGTCCTGACTTTC.

With regard to this clone: The same CDR3 also results from other DNA sequences found in this sample. This chain links TRBV6-5 with TRBJ1-2, with D maybe TRBD1 (6 bases). This CDR3 is built from 14 residues. Looked up from germline, CDR1 is MNHEY and CDR2 is SVGAGI. Trimming removed 8 bases at V and 0 bases at J, with 13 bases between. CDR3 protein: CASSSGGSNYGYTF. Written as DNA, the CDR3 is TGTGCCAGCTCCTCTGGGGGCTCTAACTATGGCTACACCTTC.

This chain joins TRBV15 and TRBJ2-3; D assignment may be TRBD1 or TRBD2 (5 bases each). V was shortened by 5 bases and J by 6 bases, with 15 bases between the two germline ends. Germline assignment: CDR1 LNHNV and CDR2 YYDKDF (reference sequence). CDR3 length: 14 amino acids. The CDR3: CATSRDRLGDTQYF. The CDR3 DNA reads as TGTGCCACCAGCCGGGACCGCCTAGGGGATACGCAGTATTTT.

This sequence joins TRBV6-5 and TRBJ1-1; D unresolved. The CDR3 is made up of 14 amino acids. V was cut by 3 bases and J by 1 base, with 9 bases left in between. CDR1 is MNHEY and CDR2 is SVGAGI in the germline V gene. CDR3 bases: TGTGCCAGCAGTTATCATGGGAAGAACACTGAAGCTTTCTTT. Translated: CASSYHGKNTEAFF.

The chain links TRBV2 to TRBJ1-4, with a tentative D call TRBD1 (5 bases). The CDR3 extends over 17 amino acids. Germline lookup yields CDR1 SNHLY and CDR2 FYNNEI. V was pared by 4 bases and J by 0 bases, with 15 bases between. The CDR3 sequence: CASSGGGRGATNEKLFF. DNA for the CDR3: TGTGCCAGCAGTGGCGGGGGAAGAGGAGCAACTAATGAAAAACTGTTTTTT.

V usage is TRBV6-1 and J usage is TRBJ1-2; 10 nucleotides agree with TRBD1. The CDR3 totals 16 residues. The trim removed 3 bases at V and 1 base at J, leaving 5 bases unmatched. The germline V gene encodes CDR1 MNHNS and CDR2 SASEGT. The CDR3 region has the DNA TGTGCCAGCAGTGACAGACAGGGGGCGCTTAACTATGGCTACACCTTC. Translated, it gives CASSDRQGALNYGYTF.

The chain combines TRBV18 with TRBJ1-2; 7 bases agree with TRBD1. The CDR3 is made up of 14 amino acids. V lost 5 bases to trimming and J lost 6 bases; unmatched junction nucleotides: 9. Germline CDR1 is KGHSH and CDR2 is LQKENI. The CDR3 region is CASSYLTGRDGYTF. In nucleotides, the CDR3 is TGTGCCAGCTCATACCTGACAGGGAGGGATGGCTACACCTTC.

This clone was detected only a few times. The V gene is TRBV14, the J gene TRBJ2-3; TRBD1 matches 7 bases. After removal of 5 bases from V and 6 bases from J, the junction contained 11 bases not matched to a gene. The CDR3 contains 15 residues. Germline loops: CDR1 SGHDN, CDR2 FVKESK. This CDR3 is CASSSPRQGWDTQYF. The CDR3 DNA sequence: TGTGCCAGCAGCTCGCCCCGACAGGGATGGGATACGCAGTATTTT. Complete variable domain (other parts from reference TRBV14 and TRBJ2-3): EAGVTQFPSHSVIEKGQTVTLRCDPISGHDNLYWYRRVMGKEIKFLLHFVKESKQDESGMPNNRFLAERTGGTYSTLKVQPAELEDSGVYFCASSSPRQGWDTQYFGPGTRLTVL.

Of note for this clone: The sample contains more than one DNA sequence encoding this CDR3. The J gene is TRBJ2-7, the V gene TRBV5-1; 7 nucleotides match TRBD1. The germline gives CDR1 SGHRS, CDR2 YFSETQ. Losses at the gene ends were 4 bases for V and 2 bases for J; bases not matched to a gene: 6. This CDR3 comprises 14 residues. DNA for the CDR3: TGCGCCAGCAGCAGGGGGCAGGGAACCTACGAGCAGTACTTC. It yields the protein CASSRGQGTYEQYF.

This sequence joins TRBV15 and TRBJ2-2, with D perhaps matching TRBD2 (5 bases). The V and J ends lost 3 bases and 2 bases respectively, with 10 bases between them. Germline-derived CDR1 and CDR2 are LNHNV and YYDKDF (reference sequence). The CDR3 totals 15 residues. CDR3 in amino acids: CATSSQPGNTGELFF. The DNA for the CDR3 is TGTGCCACCAGCAGTCAGCCGGGAAACACCGGGGAGCTGTTTTTT.

This chain links TRBV5-6 with TRBJ2-2; the D call may be TRBD1 or TRBD2 (5 bases each). CDR1 and CDR2 (germline): SGHDT, YYEEEE. Trimming stripped 1 base from V and 6 bases from J, with 13 bases between. The CDR3 extends over 15 amino acids. The CDR3 spells CASSLWDRNSGELFF. The CDR3 DNA reads as TGTGCCAGCAGCTTGTGGGACCGCAATTCCGGGGAGCTGTTTTTT.

This clone was observed a single time. The V and J genes are TRBV5-6 and TRBJ1-3; D might be TRBD1 (6 bases). The V gene's germline CDR1 is SGHDT and CDR2 YYEEEE. This CDR3 is 15 amino acids long. Trimming left V 1 base short and J 7 bases short, with 15 bases between. The CDR3 DNA follows: TGTGCCAGCAGCTTGTCGGTCCAGGGGAAGAACACCATATATTTT. This gives the protein CASSLSVQGKNTIYF.

As concerns this clone: This sample includes further DNA sequences coding for the same CDR3. The J gene is TRBJ2-3, the V gene TRBV5-1; D remains ambiguous. The V and J ends lost 0 bases and 3 bases respectively, with 5 bases between them. CDR1 is SGHRS and CDR2 is YFSETQ in the germline V gene. This CDR3 comprises 13 residues. For the CDR3, the DNA is TGCGCCAGCAGCTTGGCGTTTACAGATACGCAGTATTTT. It translates to CASSLAFTDTQYF.

The chain recombines TRBV18 with TRBJ1-1, with D hard to call. This CDR3 is 13 amino acids long. V was pared by 3 bases and J by 8 bases, with 13 bases between. The germline CDR1 and CDR2 sequences are KGHSH and LQKENI. CDR3 amino acids: CASSPQERGEAFF. For the CDR3, the DNA is TGTGCCAGCTCACCCCAAGAGCGCGGGGAAGCTTTCTTT.